The T cell receptor (beta chain) under discussion was sequenced for a study of STAT5B mutations in CD4+ large granular lymphocyte leukemia. TCRdb's copy holds only in-frame clones and misses some; the assay was immunoSEQ multiplex PCR. The sample records about 35,000 clones, around 63% being singletons. Study-level results: Main leukemic clonotypes were patient-specific, but roughly 23% appeared at low frequency elsewhere.

To note about this clone: The antigen is unknown.

This CDR3 has 14 amino acids. With V trimmed by 4 bases and J by 2 bases, 1 base remained unmatched. CDR1 SNHLY and CDR2 FYNNEI come from the germline V gene. The sample comprised CD4+ T cells from blood buffy coats. The sequence was obtained from a human donor in good health. The V call is TRBV2, the J call TRBJ2-3; 9 nucleotides line up with TRBD2. The CDR3 coding sequence is TGTGCCAGCAGTGGACTAGCGGCCACAGATACGCAGTATTTT. This gives the protein CASSGLAATDTQYF.